The clone carrying this T cell receptor beta chain was seen many times. This specimen belongs to a study of regulatory T cells in long-lasting Graves disease. Looked up from germline, CDR1 is GTSNPN and CDR2 is SVGIG (reference sequence). The CDR3 loop spans 13 amino acids. Trimming removed 0 bases from V and 8 bases from J, with 11 bases in between. Noted time point: newly diagnosed GD, antithyroid drugs for less than 3 months. From RNA extracted from PBMCs, the TCR library was made. Construction of the TCR beta libraries employed iRepertoire HTBI primers in conjunction with Arm-PCR of CDR3 regions. MiXCR, applied by TCRdb to the multiplex PCR reads, yields one record per CDR3 protein. The table lists 510,000 or so distinct CDR3 sequences, 12% of them singletons. These data were also filed under a second study, of T cells in Graves' hyperthyroidism and ophthalmopathy.

The rearrangement uses TRBV30 and TRBJ1-3; D may be TRBD1 (5 bases). This TCR was recovered from a woman under 40 with Graves disease. Here the sequenced sample was peripheral blood mononuclear cells (PBMCs), taken at new diagnosis, from a patient treated with antithyroid drugs. CDR3 sequence reads: CAWSVPGGDTIYF. The CDR3 DNA reads as TGTGCCTGGAGTGTACCCGGGGGGGACACCATATATTTT.